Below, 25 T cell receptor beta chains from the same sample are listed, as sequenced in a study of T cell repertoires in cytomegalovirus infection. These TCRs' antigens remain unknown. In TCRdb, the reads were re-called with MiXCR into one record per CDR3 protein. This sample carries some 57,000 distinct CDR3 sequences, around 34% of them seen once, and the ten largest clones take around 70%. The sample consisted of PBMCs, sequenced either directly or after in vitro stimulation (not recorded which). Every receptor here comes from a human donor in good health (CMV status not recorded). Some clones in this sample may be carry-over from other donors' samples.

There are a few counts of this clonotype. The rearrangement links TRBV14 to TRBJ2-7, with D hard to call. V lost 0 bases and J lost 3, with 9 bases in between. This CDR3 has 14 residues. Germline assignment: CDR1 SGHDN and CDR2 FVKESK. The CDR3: CASSQDGGIYEQYF. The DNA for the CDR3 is TGTGCCAGCAGCCAAGATGGTGGGATCTACGAGCAGTACTTC.

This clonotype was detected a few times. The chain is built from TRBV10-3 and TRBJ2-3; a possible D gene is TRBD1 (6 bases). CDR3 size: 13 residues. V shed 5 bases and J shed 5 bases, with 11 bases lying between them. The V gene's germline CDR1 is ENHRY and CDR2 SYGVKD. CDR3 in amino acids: CAISPGQKDTQYF. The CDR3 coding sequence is TGTGCCATCAGTCCGGGACAAAAAGATACGCAGTATTTT.

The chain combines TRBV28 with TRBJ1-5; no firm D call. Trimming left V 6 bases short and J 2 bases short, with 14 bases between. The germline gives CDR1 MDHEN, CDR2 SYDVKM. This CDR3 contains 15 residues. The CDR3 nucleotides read TGTGCCAGCAGCAAGGCCCGTTTGGGCAATCAGCCCCAGCATTTT. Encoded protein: CASSKARLGNQPQHF.

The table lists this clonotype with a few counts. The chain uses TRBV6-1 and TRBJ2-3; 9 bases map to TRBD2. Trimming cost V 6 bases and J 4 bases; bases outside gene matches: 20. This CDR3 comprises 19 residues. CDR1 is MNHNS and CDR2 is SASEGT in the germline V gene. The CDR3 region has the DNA TGTGCCAGCAGCCCCCATCCCGGGCGGGAGGGCCCACGGTCAGATACGCAGTATTTT. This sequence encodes CASSPHPGREGPRSDTQYF.

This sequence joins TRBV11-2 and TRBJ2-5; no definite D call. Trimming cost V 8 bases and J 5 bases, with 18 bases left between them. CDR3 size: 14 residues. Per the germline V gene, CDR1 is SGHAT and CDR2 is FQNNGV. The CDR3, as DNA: TGTGCCAGCCAGAGATCAGGTCTTGTGGAGACCCAGTACTTC. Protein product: CASQRSGLVETQYF.

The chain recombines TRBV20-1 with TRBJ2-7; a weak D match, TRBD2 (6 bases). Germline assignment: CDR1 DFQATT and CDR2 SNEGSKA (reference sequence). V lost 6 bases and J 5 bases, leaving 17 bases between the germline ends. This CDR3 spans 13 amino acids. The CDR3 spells CSAPGLSPNEQYF. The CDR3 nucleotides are TGCAGTGCACCGGGACTTTCTCCGAACGAGCAGTACTTC.

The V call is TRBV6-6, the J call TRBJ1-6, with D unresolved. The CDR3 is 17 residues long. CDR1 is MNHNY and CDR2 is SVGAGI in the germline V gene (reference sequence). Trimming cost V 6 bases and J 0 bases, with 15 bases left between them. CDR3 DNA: TGTGCCAGCAGGTCGAGCGACCCGGGCTCCTATAATTCACCCCTCCACTTT. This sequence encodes CASRSSDPGSYNSPLHF.

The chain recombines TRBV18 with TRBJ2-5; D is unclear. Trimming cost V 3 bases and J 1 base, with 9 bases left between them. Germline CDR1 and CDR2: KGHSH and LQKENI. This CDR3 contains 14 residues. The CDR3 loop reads CASSPQNSQETQYF. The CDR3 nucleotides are TGTGCCAGCTCACCGCAGAACTCCCAAGAGACCCAGTACTTC.

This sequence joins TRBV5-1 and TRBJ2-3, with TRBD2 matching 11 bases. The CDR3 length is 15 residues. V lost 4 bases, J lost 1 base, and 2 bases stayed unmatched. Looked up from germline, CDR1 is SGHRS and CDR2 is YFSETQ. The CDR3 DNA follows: TGCGCCAGCAGCGTGGGACTAGCGGGCACAGATACGCAGTATTTT. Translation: CASSVGLAGTDTQYF.

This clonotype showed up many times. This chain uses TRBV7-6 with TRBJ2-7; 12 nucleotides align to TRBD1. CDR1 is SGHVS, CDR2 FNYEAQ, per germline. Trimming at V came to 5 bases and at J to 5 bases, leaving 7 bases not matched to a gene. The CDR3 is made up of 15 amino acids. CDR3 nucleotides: TGTGCCAGCAGCCCCGCCGGGACAGGGGGCGACGAGCAGTACTTC. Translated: CASSPAGTGGDEQYF.

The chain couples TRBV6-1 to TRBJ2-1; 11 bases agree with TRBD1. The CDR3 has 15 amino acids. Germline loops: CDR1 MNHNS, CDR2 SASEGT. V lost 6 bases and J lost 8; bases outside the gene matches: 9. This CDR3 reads CASRTGQGATYEQFF. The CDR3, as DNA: TGTGCCAGCAGGACCGGACAGGGGGCGACATATGAGCAGTTCTTC.

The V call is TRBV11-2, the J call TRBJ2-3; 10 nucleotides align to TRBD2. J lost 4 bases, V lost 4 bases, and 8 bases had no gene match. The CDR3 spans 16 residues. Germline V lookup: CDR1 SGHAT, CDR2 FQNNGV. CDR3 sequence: CASSSITSGAPDTQYF. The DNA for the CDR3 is TGTGCCAGCAGCTCTATAACTAGCGGGGCCCCAGATACGCAGTATTTT.

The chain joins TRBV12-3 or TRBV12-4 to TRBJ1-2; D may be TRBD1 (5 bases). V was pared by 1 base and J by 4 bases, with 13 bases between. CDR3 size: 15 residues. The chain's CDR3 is CASSLGGAISYGYTF. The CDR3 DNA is TGTGCCAGCAGTTTAGGAGGGGCGATTAGCTATGGCTACACCTTC.

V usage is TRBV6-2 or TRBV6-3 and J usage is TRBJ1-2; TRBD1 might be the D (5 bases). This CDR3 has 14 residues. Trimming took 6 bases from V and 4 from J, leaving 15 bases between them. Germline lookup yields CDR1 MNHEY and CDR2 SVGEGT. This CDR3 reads CASSSQGFSYGYTF. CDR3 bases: TGTGCCAGCAGCTCCCAGGGATTCAGCTATGGCTACACCTTC.

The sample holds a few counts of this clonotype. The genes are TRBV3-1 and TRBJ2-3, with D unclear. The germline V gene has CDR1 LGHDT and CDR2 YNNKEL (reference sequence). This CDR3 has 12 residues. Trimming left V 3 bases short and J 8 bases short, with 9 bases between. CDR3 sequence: CASSHRLGTQYF. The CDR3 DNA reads TGTGCCAGCAGCCACCGTCTTGGTACGCAGTATTTT.

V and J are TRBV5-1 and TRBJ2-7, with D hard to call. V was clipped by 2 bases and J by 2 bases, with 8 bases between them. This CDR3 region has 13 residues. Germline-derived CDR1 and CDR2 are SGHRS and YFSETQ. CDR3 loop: CASSFTDTYEQYF. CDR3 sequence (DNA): TGCGCCAGCAGCTTTACGGATACCTACGAGCAGTACTTC.

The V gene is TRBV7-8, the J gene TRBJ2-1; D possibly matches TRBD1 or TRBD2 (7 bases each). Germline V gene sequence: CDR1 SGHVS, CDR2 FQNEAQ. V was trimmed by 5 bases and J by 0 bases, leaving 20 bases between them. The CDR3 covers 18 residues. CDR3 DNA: TGTGCCAGCAGCCGTAACTTCGCAGGGGGGGGCTCCTACAATGAGCAGTTCTTC. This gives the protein CASSRNFAGGGSYNEQFF.

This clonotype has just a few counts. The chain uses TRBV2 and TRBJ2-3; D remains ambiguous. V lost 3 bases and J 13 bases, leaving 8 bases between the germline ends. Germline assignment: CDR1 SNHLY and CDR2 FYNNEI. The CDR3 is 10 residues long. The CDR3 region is CASSDLFKYF. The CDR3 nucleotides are TGTGCCAGCAGTGACCTGTTTAAGTATTTT.

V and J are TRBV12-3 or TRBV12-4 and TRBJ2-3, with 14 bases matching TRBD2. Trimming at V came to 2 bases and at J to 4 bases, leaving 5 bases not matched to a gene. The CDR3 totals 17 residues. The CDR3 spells CASSLRRLAGGADTQYF. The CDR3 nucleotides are TGTGCCAGCAGTTTACGGAGACTAGCGGGAGGGGCAGATACGCAGTATTTT.

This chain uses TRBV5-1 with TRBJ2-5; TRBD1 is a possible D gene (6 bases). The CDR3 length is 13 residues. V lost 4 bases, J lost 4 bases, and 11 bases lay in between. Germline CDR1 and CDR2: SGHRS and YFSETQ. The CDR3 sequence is CASSVLGGETQYF. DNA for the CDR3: TGCGCCAGCAGCGTATTAGGGGGAGAGACCCAGTACTTC.

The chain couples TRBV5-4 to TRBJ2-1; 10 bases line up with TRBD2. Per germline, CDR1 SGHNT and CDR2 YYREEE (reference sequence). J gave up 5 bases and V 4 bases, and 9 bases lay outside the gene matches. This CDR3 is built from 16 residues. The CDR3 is CASSEQRGGSNNEQFF. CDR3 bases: TGTGCCAGCAGCGAGCAGCGGGGGGGCTCAAACAATGAGCAGTTCTTC. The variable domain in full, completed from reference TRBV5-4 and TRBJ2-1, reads ETGVTQSPTHLIKTRGQQVTLRCSSQSGHNTVSWYQQALGQGPQFIFQYYREEENGRGNFPPRFSGLQFPNYSSELNVNALELDDSALYLCASSEQRGGSNNEQFFGPGTRLTVL.

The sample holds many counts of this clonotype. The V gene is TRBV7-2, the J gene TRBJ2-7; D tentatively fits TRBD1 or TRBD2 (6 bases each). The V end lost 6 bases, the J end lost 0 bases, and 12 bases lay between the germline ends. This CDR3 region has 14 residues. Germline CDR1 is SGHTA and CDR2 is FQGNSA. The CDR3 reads CASRAPGASYEQYF. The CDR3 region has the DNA TGTGCCAGCAGGGCACCGGGGGCCTCCTACGAGCAGTACTTC. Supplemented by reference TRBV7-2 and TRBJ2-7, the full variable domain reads GAGVSQSPSNKVTEKGKDVELRCDPISGHTALYWYRQSLGQGLEFLIYFQGNSAPDKSGLPSDRFSAERTGGSVSTLTIQRTQQEDSAVYLCASRAPGASYEQYFGPGTRLTVT.

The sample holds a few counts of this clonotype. The CDR3, as DNA: TGTGCCAGCAGCCGCTCTCTCTCCACTGAAGCTTTCTTT. This gives the protein CASSRSLSTEAFF. The chain recombines TRBV6-1 with TRBJ1-1; D is unclear. V lost 6 bases, J lost 4 bases, and 12 bases lay in between. This CDR3 contains 13 residues. The germline V gene has CDR1 MNHNS and CDR2 SASEGT.

The CDR3 DNA reads TGTGCCAGCAGCTTGGAAGCCCCACGGGGTGAGCAGTTCTTC. As protein: CASSLEAPRGEQFF. The chain joins TRBV5-4 to TRBJ2-1, with D possibly TRBD2 on 5 matching bases. Between the trimmed V and J ends, which lost 0 bases and 9 bases, there was a span of 13 bases. There are 14 residues in the CDR3. The germline V gene encodes CDR1 SGHNT and CDR2 YYREEE (reference sequence).

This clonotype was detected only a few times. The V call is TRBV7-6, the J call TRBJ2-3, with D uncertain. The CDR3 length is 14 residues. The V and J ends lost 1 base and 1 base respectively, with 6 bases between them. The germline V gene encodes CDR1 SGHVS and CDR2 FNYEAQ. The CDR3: CASSLVGGTDTQYF. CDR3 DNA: TGTGCCAGCAGCTTAGTTGGGGGCACAGATACGCAGTATTTT.